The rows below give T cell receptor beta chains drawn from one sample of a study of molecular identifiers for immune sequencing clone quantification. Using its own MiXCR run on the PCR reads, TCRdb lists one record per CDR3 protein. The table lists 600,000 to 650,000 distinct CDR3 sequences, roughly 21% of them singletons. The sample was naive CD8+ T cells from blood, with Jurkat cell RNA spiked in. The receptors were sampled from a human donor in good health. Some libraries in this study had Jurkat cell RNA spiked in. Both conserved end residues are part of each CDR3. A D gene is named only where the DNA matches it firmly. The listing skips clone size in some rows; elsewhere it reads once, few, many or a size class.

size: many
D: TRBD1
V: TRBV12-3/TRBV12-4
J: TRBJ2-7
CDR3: CASSFFGQGHEQYF
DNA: TGTGCCAGCAGTTTTTTCGGACAGGGTCACGAGCAGTACTTC

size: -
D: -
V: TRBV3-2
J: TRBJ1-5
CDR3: CASSQEQGVRPQPQHF
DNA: TGTGCCAGCAGCCAGGAACAGGGGGTCAGGCCCCAGCCCCAGCATTTT

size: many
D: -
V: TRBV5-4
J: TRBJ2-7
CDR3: CASSLPIGAPPYEQYF
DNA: TGTGCCAGCAGCTTGCCCATTGGGGCGCCCCCCTACGAGCAGTACTTC

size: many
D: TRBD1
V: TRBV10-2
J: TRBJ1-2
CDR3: CASSESLGQGHGYTF
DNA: TGCGCCAGCAGTGAGTCGCTGGGACAGGGACATGGCTACACCTTC

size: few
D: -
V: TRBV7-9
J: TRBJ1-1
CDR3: CAYREGAEAFF
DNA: TGTGCTTATCGGGAAGGGGCTGAAGCTTTCTTT

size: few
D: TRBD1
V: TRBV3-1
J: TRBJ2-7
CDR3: CASSFPGTGSEQYF
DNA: TGTGCCAGCAGCTTTCCCGGGACAGGGTCCGAGCAGTACTTC

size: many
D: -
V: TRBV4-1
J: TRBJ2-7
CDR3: CASSQDRDRTYEQYF
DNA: TGCGCCAGCAGCCAAGACCGGGACCGTACCTACGAGCAGTACTTC

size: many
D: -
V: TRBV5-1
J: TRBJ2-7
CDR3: CASSPAIGSSPYEQYF
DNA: TGCGCCAGCAGCCCGGCGATAGGTAGCTCCCCGTACGAGCAGTACTTC

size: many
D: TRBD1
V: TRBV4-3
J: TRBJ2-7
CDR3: CASSATGTVSPRFDEQYF
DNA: TGCGCCAGCAGCGCAACCGGGACAGTCTCCCCCCGGTTCGACGAGCAGTACTTC

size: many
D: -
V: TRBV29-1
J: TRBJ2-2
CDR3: CSSWFAGELFF
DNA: TGCAGCTCCTGGTTTGCGGGGGAGCTGTTTTTT

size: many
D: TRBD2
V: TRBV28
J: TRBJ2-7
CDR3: CASSPLAGIYEQYF
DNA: TGTGCCAGCAGTCCCTTAGCGGGGATCTACGAGCAGTACTTC

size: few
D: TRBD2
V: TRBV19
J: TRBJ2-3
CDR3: CASRILAGGADTQYF
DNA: TGTGCCAGTAGAATACTAGCGGGGGGTGCAGATACGCAGTATTTT

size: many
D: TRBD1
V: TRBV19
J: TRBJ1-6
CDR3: CASRSGTAYSPLHF
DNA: TGTGCCAGTAGGTCTGGGACAGCCTATTCACCCCTCCACTTT

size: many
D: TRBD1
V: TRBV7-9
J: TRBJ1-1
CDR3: CASSSRQGGTEAFF
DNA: TGTGCCAGCAGCTCACGACAGGGGGGCACTGAAGCTTTCTTT

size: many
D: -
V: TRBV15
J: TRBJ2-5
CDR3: CATRSTVSVGDQYF
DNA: TGTGCCACCAGGTCAACAGTTTCGGTTGGGGACCAGTACTTC

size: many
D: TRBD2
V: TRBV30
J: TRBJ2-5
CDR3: CAWSARTSGETQYF
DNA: TGTGCCTGGAGTGCCCGGACTAGCGGAGAGACCCAGTACTTC

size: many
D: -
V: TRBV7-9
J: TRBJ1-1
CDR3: CASSSPDRTGTEAFF
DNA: TGTGCCAGCAGCTCGCCTGACAGGACTGGCACTGAAGCTTTCTTT

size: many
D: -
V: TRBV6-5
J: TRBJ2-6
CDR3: CASTKISGANVLTF
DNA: TGTGCCAGCACTAAGATCTCTGGGGCCAACGTCCTGACTTTC

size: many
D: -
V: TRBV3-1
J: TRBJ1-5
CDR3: CASSQDSGGNQPQHF
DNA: TGTGCCAGCAGCCAAGATTCGGGTGGCAATCAGCCCCAGCATTTT

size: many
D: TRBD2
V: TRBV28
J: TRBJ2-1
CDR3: CASRKTAGVLSNEQFF
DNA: TGTGCCAGCAGAAAGACAGCGGGAGTGCTAAGCAATGAGCAGTTCTTC

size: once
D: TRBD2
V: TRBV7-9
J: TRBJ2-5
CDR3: CASSFTSGGEETLYF
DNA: TGTGCCAGCAGCTTCACTAGCGGGGGGGAAGAGACCCTGTACTTC

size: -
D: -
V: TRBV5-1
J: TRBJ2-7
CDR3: CASSLGGDLREQYF
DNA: TGCGCCAGCAGCTTGGGAGGGGACCTACGGGAGCAGTACTTC

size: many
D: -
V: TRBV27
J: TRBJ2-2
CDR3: CASSLFGELFF
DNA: TGTGCCAGCAGTTTATTCGGGGAGCTGTTTTTT

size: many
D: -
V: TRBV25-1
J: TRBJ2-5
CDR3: CASSESGTGETQYF
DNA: TGTGCCAGCAGTGAATCCGGGACGGGGGAGACCCAGTACTTC

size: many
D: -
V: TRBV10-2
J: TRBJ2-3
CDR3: CASSESGQRMQYF
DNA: TGCGCCAGCAGTGAGTCGGGGCAGCGAATGCAGTATTTT

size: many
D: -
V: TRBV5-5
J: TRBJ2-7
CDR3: CASSFGLSVPQYF
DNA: TGTGCCAGCAGCTTCGGCCTGTCGGTACCGCAGTACTTC

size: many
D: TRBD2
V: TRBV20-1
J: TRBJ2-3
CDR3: CSARGGLVPADTQYF
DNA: TGCAGTGCTAGAGGGGGACTAGTGCCCGCAGATACGCAGTATTTT

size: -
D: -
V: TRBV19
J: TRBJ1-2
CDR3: CASSSPAGGYTF
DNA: TGTGCCAGTAGTTCACCCGCAGGAGGCTACACCTTC

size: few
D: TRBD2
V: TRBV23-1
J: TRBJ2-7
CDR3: CASSQLPGLQSYEQYF
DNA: TGCGCCAGCAGTCAATTGCCGGGACTACAATCCTACGAGCAGTACTTC

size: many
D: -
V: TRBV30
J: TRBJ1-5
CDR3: CAWSWGNDQPQHF
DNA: TGTGCCTGGAGTTGGGGAAACGATCAGCCCCAGCATTTT

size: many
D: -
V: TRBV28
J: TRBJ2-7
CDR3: CASSLIGTAYEQYF
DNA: TGTGCCAGCAGTTTAATCGGGACCGCCTACGAGCAGTACTTC

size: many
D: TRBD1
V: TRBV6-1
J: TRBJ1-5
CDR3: CASSHRGQYQPQHF
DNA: TGTGCCAGCAGTCACAGGGGGCAATATCAGCCCCAGCATTTT

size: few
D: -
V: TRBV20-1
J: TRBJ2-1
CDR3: CSARDTAGRGYEQFF
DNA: TGCAGTGCTAGAGATACGGCAGGGAGAGGGTATGAGCAGTTCTTC

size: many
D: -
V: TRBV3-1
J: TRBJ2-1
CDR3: CASSQGSYNEQFF
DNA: TGTGCCAGCAGCCAGGGGTCCTACAATGAGCAGTTCTTC

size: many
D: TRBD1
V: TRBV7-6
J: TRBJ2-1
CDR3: CASSLTPPDRDNEQFF
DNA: TGTGCCAGCAGCTTAACCCCGCCAGACAGGGACAATGAGCAGTTCTTC

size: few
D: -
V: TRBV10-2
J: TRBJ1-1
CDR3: CACSGVPNTEAFF
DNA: TGCGCCTGCAGTGGGGTCCCGAACACTGAAGCTTTCTTT

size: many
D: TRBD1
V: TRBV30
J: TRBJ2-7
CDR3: CAWRDRGAYEQYF
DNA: TGTGCCTGGAGAGACAGGGGGGCTTACGAGCAGTACTTC

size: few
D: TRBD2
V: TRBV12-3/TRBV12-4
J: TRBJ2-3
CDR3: CASRPGTKGDSSTGTQYF
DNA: TGTGCCAGTCGACCCGGGACTAAAGGGGATTCTAGCACAGGTACGCAGTATTTT

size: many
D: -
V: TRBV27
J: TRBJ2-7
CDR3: CASSPLGQAEQYF
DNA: TGTGCCAGCAGTCCCCTGGGGCAGGCCGAGCAGTACTTC

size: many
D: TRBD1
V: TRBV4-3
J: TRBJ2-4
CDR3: CASSQDGEGTGGPFKNIQYF
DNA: TGCGCCAGCAGCCAAGATGGGGAAGGGACAGGGGGCCCCTTCAAAAACATTCAGTACTTC

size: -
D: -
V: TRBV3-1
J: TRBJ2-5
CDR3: CASSQVAREETQYF
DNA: TGTGCCAGCAGCCAAGTGGCTAGGGAAGAGACCCAGTACTTC

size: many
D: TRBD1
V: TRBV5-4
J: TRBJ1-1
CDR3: CASSLWLGTGPNTEAFF
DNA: TGTGCCAGCAGCTTATGGTTGGGGACAGGCCCGAACACTGAAGCTTTCTTT

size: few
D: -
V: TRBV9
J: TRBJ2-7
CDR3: CASSGGQGGHEQYF
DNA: TGTGCCAGCAGCGGTGGTCAGGGGGGCCACGAGCAGTACTTC

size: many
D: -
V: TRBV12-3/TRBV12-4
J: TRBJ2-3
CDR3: CASSGPTALLTDTQYF
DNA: TGTGCCAGCAGCGGCCCTACGGCCCTCTTAACGGATACGCAGTATTTT

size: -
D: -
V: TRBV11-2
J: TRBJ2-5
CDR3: CASSPTLEFGEGETQYF
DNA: TGTGCCAGCAGCCCCACTCTGGAATTCGGAGAGGGTGAGACCCAGTACTTC

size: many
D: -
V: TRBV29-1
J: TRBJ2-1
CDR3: CSARGGAQFF
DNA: TGCAGCGCCCGTGGAGGTGCTCAGTTCTTC

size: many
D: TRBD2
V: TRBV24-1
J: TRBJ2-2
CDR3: CATSDLGGRAAGELFF
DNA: TGTGCCACCAGTGATCTCGGCGGGAGGGCCGCCGGGGAGCTGTTTTTT

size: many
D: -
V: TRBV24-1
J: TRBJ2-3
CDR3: CATSDLEDSRGADTQYF
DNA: TGTGCCACCAGTGATTTGGAGGACAGTAGGGGGGCAGATACGCAGTATTTT

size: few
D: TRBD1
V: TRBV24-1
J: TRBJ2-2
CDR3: CATSETGGAYTGELFF
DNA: TGTGCCACCAGTGAAACAGGGGGCGCTTACACCGGGGAGCTGTTTTTT

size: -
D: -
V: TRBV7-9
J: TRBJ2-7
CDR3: CASGLIGRGNPDEQYF
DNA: TGTGCCAGCGGCTTGATCGGGCGGGGAAATCCCGACGAGCAGTACTTC

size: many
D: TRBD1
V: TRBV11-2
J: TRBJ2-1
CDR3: CASSSDRVSYNEQFF
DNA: TGTGCCAGCAGCTCAGACAGGGTGAGCTACAATGAGCAGTTCTTC

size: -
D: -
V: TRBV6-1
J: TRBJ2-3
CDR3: CDSSEGGSTDTQYF
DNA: TGTGACAGCAGTGAAGGGGGGAGCACAGATACGCAGTATTTT

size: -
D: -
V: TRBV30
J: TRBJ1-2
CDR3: CAWSVGSRDGYTF
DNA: TGTGCCTGGAGTGTAGGATCGAGGGATGGCTACACCTTC

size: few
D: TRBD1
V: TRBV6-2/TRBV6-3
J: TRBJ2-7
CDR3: CASNTLDRVGYEQYF
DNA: TGTGCCAGTAACACCCTCGACAGGGTTGGCTACGAGCAGTACTTC

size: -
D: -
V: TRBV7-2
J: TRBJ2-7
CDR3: CASNEAAGSPYEQYF
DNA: TGTGCCAGCAACGAAGCCGCCGGGAGCCCCTACGAGCAGTACTTC

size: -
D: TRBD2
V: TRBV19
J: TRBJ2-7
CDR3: CASTPTLAGPFYEQYF
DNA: TGTGCCAGTACCCCCACTTTAGCGGGACCTTTCTACGAGCAGTACTTC